The rows below give T cell receptor beta chains drawn from one sample of a study of identical twins. TCRdb reanalysed the 5' RACE reads using MiXCR and keeps one entry per CDR3 protein. The sample lists 520,000 or so distinct CDR3 sequences; around 20% were seen once. The same data also contributed to another study, on T cells expressing NK-cell markers.

Sequenced: CD4+ T cells sorted from blood. The receptors were sampled from a woman aged 18-29 years in good health. Both conserved end residues are part of each CDR3. A D gene is named only where the DNA matches it firmly. The size field is filled for only some rows; it gives once, few, many or a size class.

j_gene | abundance | d_gene | v_gene | CDR3nt | CDR3aa
TRBJ1-2 | - | - | TRBV12-3/TRBV12-4 | TGTGCCATTGGTGCTTCAACTAACTATGGCTACACCTTC | CAIGASTNYGYTF
TRBJ2-3 | - | - | TRBV9 | TGTGCCAGCAGCGTAGGCGGAATCTCCCTAGATACGCAGTATTTT | CASSVGGISLDTQYF
TRBJ2-7 | many | TRBD2 | TRBV12-3/TRBV12-4 | TGTGCCAGCAGACCCGAAACTAGCGGGTTCTACGAGCAGTACTTC | CASRPETSGFYEQYF
TRBJ2-3 | - | TRBD2 | TRBV15 | TGTGCCACCAGCAGAGTCCCAGCGGGAGGGAGCACAGATACGCAGTATTTT | CATSRVPAGGSTDTQYF
TRBJ2-1 | few | TRBD2 | TRBV12-3/TRBV12-4 | TGTGCCAGTGGTACTAGCGGGGGGACCGGTGAGCAGTTCTTC | CASGTSGGTGEQFF
TRBJ2-1 | few | TRBD2 | TRBV30 | TGTGCCTGGAGCCCGGGACTAGTCAATGAGCAGTTCTTC | CAWSPGLVNEQFF
TRBJ2-7 | many | TRBD2 | TRBV12-3/TRBV12-4 | TGTGCCAGCACCTCAACAGGGACTAGCGGTTTTAGCGAGCAGTACTTC | CASTSTGTSGFSEQYF
TRBJ2-7 | few | TRBD1 | TRBV20-1 | TGCAGTGCTGGACAGGGGCGCACCTACGAGCAGTACTTC | CSAGQGRTYEQYF
TRBJ2-7 | few | - | TRBV20-1 | TGCAGTGCTAGTCGTCTCCACGAGCAGTACTTC | CSASRLHEQYF
TRBJ2-7 | - | TRBD2 | TRBV6-2/TRBV6-3 | TGTGCCAGCACCCCGGGACTAGGGACCTACGAGCAGTACTTC | CASTPGLGTYEQYF
TRBJ2-1 | - | TRBD2 | TRBV30 | TGTGCCTGGAGTGCACTAGGCGGGAGATACAATGAGCAGTTCTTC | CAWSALGGRYNEQFF
TRBJ2-7 | few | TRBD2 | TRBV20-1 | TGCAGTGCTATCGGGCTAGCGGCCCCCTACGAGCAGTACTTC | CSAIGLAAPYEQYF
TRBJ2-7 | - | TRBD2 | TRBV19 | TGTGCCAGTAGTATTGGCGGGAGAACCCACGAGCAGTACTTC | CASSIGGRTHEQYF
TRBJ1-2 | - | TRBD1 | TRBV5-1 | TGCGCCAGCAGCTTGCCCGACAGGGTCGGAGGCTACACCTTC | CASSLPDRVGGYTF
TRBJ2-1 | - | TRBD1 | TRBV7-3 | TGTGCCAGCAGCCCAGGGACAGGGCAAGGGAGGACTGAGCAGTTCTTC | CASSPGTGQGRTEQFF
TRBJ2-7 | - | - | TRBV12-3/TRBV12-4 | TGTGCCAGCAGTCGGGGGGCGGCCCTCGAGCAGTACTTC | CASSRGAALEQYF
TRBJ2-5 | few | - | TRBV20-1 | TGCAGTGCTAGCGGAGCGGACTCGTACCAAGAGACCCAGTACTTC | CSASGADSYQETQYF
TRBJ2-7 | few | - | TRBV24-1 | TGTGCCACCAGTGATTTGCTGTCAGGGGCCCTCTACGAGCAGTACTTC | CATSDLLSGALYEQYF
TRBJ2-5 | - | TRBD2 | TRBV3-1 | TGTGCCAGCAGCCCCCGGAGCGGGAGGGAAGAGACCCAGTACTTC | CASSPRSGREETQYF
TRBJ2-2 | - | TRBD1 | TRBV12-3/TRBV12-4 | TGTGCCAGCAGTGGCAGGGGGACGAACACCGGGGAGCTGTTTTTT | CASSGRGTNTGELFF
TRBJ2-2 | - | TRBD1 | TRBV18 | TGTGCCAGCTCACCACCAGGGGACAGGGGGACCGGGGAGCTGTTTTTT | CASSPPGDRGTGELFF
TRBJ2-2 | - | - | TRBV11-2 | TGTGCCAGCAGCTTAGTCCAGGGGATAACCGGGGAGCTGTTTTTT | CASSLVQGITGELFF
TRBJ2-7 | once | TRBD2 | TRBV5-1 | TGCGCCAGCAGCTTGGGCCCCACTAGCGGAGAAACCTACGAGCAGTACTTC | CASSLGPTSGETYEQYF
TRBJ1-2 | few | - | TRBV6-5 | TGTGCCAGCAGTTACTTTGGGGGTGGCTACACCTTC | CASSYFGGGYTF
TRBJ2-5 | - | - | TRBV5-1 | TGCGCCAGCAGCTTGGTTGGGGGAGTCGGGCAAGAGACCCAGTACTTC | CASSLVGGVGQETQYF
TRBJ1-1 | few | TRBD1 | TRBV7-3 | TGTGCCAGCAGCTTAAATCGGGACAGGGGGCTCGGGGCTTTCTTT | CASSLNRDRGLGAFF
TRBJ1-3 | few | - | TRBV7-9 | TGTGCCAGCAGCTTATTCACAGGCTCTGGAAACACCATATATTTT | CASSLFTGSGNTIYF
TRBJ1-1 | - | - | TRBV6-5 | TGTGCCAGCAGTTACCGACCGGGCCCGCGGCCCACTGAAGCTTTCTTT | CASSYRPGPRPTEAFF
TRBJ1-1 | few | - | TRBV20-1 | TGCAGTGCTAGAAGCGTGGAGAACACTGAAGCTTTCTTT | CSARSVENTEAFF
TRBJ2-7 | - | - | TRBV5-1 | TGCGCCAGCAGCTTGGAATTTAATGGGGTGACAGAGCAGTACTTC | CASSLEFNGVTEQYF
TRBJ1-2 | few | - | TRBV7-3 | TGTGCCAGCAGCCCCACCGGGCCCCAACGGGGCTACACCTTC | CASSPTGPQRGYTF
TRBJ1-4 | - | TRBD1 | TRBV29-1 | TGCAGCGTTAGACAGGGGGCTGAAAAACTGTTTTTT | CSVRQGAEKLFF
TRBJ2-7 | few | - | TRBV3-1 | TGTGCCAGCAGCCAAGATCTTCGAGGCTTTTACCGGAACGAGCAGTACTTC | CASSQDLRGFYRNEQYF
TRBJ2-5 | - | TRBD2 | TRBV6-1 | TGTGCCAGCACCCTAGCGGGAGCGGGGGAGACCCAGTACTTC | CASTLAGAGETQYF
TRBJ1-2 | few | - | TRBV7-9 | TGTGCCAGCAGGCCGTTGGACAACTCCATTAACTATGGCTACACCTTC | CASRPLDNSINYGYTF
TRBJ2-7 | - | - | TRBV28 | TGTGCCAGCAGTTTAATCTCGAACCACGAGCAGTACTTC | CASSLISNHEQYF
TRBJ1-2 | few | TRBD1 | TRBV3-1 | TGTGCCAGCAGCCAAGATCACAGGGGGAGGGGCTACACCTTC | CASSQDHRGRGYTF
TRBJ2-1 | few | - | TRBV20-1 | TGCAGTGCCTCCAGGGCGAAGCAGTTCTTC | CSASRAKQFF
TRBJ1-4 | few | - | TRBV7-4 | TGTGCCACCAGCCTGGGGTGGACCAATCGCGGAAAACTGTTTTTT | CATSLGWTNRGKLFF
TRBJ2-3 | - | TRBD2 | TRBV24-1 | TGTGCCACCAGTGACACGACACGTACTAGCGACCCAGATACGCAGTATTTT | CATSDTTRTSDPDTQYF
TRBJ2-7 | - | - | TRBV20-1 | TGCAGTGCCTCGGCCGGGTTGGCCAGGAGATACGAGCAGTACTTC | CSASAGLARRYEQYF
TRBJ2-7 | few | - | TRBV10-1 | TGCGCCAGCAGTGAGACGAGGGGCGAGCAGTACTTC | CASSETRGEQYF
TRBJ2-5 | - | - | TRBV5-1 | TGCGCCAGCAGCTTGGGAAAAACAGGGATGGAGACCCAGTACTTC | CASSLGKTGMETQYF
TRBJ2-5 | - | - | TRBV7-7 | TGTGCCAGCAGCTTAGAAGGCAGTCGTGAGACCCAGTACTTC | CASSLEGSRETQYF
TRBJ2-5 | - | TRBD2 | TRBV20-1 | TGCAGTGCTAGCGCCCAGCGGGGGGGCTCAGAGACCCAGTACTTC | CSASAQRGGSETQYF
TRBJ2-1 | - | - | TRBV7-3 | TGTGCCAGCAGCCAAAGCCAGGATAATGAGCAGTTCTTC | CASSQSQDNEQFF
TRBJ2-3 | - | - | TRBV27 | TGTGCCAGCAGGGGGGGACTTTTAGATACGCAGTATTTT | CASRGGLLDTQYF
TRBJ1-4 | few | - | TRBV6-1 | TGTGCCAGCAGCCCCGGGAGGGGAGGGGAAAAACTGTTTTTT | CASSPGRGGEKLFF
TRBJ1-4 | - | TRBD1 | TRBV27 | TGTGCCAGCAGTTGGAGACAGGGTGAAAAACTGTTTTTT | CASSWRQGEKLFF
TRBJ2-7 | - | - | TRBV4-3 | TGCGCCAGCAGCCTCCGTCCGGTCAGGCACGAGCAGTACTTC | CASSLRPVRHEQYF
TRBJ1-1 | - | - | TRBV12-3/TRBV12-4 | TGTGCCAGCAGTTTATGGGGGCTGGAAGCTTTCTTT | CASSLWGLEAFF
TRBJ2-7 | - | - | TRBV5-6 | TGTGCCAGCAGCTCCACCCATTTGCGGGGAATATCGTACTTC | CASSSTHLRGISYF
TRBJ2-1 | few | - | TRBV30 | TGTGCCTGGAGTAGGAGCTACAATGAGCAGTTCTTC | CAWSRSYNEQFF
TRBJ2-1 | - | - | TRBV21-1 | TGTGCCAGCAGCAATAACTGGGAGAGGACTAATAGGTCCTACAATGAGCAGTTCTTC | CASSNNWERTNRSYNEQFF
TRBJ2-3 | - | - | TRBV5-1 | TGCGCCAGCAGCCCCAGATGGGGACGGGGTGGCACAGATACGCAGTATTTT | CASSPRWGRGGTDTQYF